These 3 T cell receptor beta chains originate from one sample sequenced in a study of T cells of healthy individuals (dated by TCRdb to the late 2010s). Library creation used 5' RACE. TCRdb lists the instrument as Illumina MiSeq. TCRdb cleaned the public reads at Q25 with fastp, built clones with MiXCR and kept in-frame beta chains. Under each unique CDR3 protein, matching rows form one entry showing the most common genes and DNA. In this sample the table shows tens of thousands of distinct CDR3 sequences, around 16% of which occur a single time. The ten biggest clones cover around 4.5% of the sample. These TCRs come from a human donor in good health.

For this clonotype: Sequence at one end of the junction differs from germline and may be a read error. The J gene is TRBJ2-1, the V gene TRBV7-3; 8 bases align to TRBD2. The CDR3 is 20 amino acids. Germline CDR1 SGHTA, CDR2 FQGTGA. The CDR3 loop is CASSSPAGGPPRGSYNEQLF. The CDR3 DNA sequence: TGTGCCAGCAGCTCTCCCGCGGGAGGACCTCCCCGAGGCTCCTACAATGAGCAGTTATTC.

The CDR3 nucleotides read TGTGCCAGCACCCCAGATCGGGGGTGGGGCAAGATATGGGCTGAAGCTTTCTTT. It encodes CASTPDRGWGKIWAEAFF. The chain links TRBV25-1 to TRBJ1-1; D is perhaps TRBD1 (5 bases). With 7 bases removed from V and 6 bases from J, the gap between germline ends came to 30 bases. Per the germline V gene, CDR1 is MGHDK and CDR2 is SYGVNS. The CDR3 totals 18 residues.

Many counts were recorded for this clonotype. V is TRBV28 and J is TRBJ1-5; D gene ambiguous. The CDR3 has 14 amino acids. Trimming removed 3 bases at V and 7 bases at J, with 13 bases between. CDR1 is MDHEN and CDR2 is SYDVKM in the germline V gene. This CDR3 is CASSFVQTTQPQHF. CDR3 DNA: TGTGCCAGCAGTTTCGTCCAGACTACCCAGCCCCAGCATTTT.